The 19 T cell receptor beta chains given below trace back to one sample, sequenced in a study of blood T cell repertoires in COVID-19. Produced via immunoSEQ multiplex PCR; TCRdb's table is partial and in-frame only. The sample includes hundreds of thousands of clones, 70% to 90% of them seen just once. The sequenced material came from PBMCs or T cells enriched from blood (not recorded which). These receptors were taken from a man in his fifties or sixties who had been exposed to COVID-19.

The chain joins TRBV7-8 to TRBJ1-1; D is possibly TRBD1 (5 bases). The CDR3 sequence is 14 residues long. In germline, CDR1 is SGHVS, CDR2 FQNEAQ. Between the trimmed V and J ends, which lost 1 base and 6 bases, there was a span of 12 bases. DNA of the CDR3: TGTGCCAGCAGCTTAGTGGGGGGGGGTTCTGAAGCTTTCTTT. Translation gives CASSLVGGGSEAFF.

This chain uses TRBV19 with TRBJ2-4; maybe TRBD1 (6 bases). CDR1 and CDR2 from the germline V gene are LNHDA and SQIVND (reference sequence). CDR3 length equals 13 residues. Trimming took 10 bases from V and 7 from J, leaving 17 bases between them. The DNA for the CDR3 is TGTGCCACCTCAGACTTGAGGGGGAACATTCAGTACTTC. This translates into CATSDLRGNIQYF.

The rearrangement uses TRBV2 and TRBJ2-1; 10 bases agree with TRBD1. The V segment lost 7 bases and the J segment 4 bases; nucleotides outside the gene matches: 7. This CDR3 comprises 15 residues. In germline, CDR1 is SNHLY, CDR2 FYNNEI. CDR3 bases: TGTGCCAGCACTCTCCAGGGACAGGGGTACAATGAGCAGTTCTTC. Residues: CASTLQGQGYNEQFF.

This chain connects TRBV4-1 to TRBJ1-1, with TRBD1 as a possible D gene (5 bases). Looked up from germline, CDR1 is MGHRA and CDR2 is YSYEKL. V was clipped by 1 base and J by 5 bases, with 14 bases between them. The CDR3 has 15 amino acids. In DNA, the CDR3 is TGCGCCAGCAGCCAAGGCCAAGGGGTTCTGACTGAAGCTTTCTTT. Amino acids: CASSQGQGVLTEAFF.

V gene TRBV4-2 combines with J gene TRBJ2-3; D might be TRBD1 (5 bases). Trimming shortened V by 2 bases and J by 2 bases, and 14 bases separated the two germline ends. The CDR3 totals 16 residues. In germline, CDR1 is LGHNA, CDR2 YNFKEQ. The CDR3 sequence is CASSQLKQEHTDTQYF. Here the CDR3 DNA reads TGTGCCAGCAGCCAACTAAAACAGGAGCACACAGATACGCAGTATTTT.

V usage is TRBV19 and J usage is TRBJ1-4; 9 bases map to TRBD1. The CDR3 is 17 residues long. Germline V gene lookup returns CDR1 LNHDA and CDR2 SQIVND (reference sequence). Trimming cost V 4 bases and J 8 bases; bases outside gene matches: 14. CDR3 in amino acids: CASSTQGQGRIEEKLFF. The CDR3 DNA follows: TGTGCCAGTAGTACCCAGGGACAGGGACGGATTGAGGAAAAACTGTTTTTT.

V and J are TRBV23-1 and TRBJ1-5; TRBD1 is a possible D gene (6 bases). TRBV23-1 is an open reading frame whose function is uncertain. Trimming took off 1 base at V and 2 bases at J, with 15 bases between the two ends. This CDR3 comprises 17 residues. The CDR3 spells CASSQCSHRVGNQPQHF. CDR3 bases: TGCGCCAGCAGTCAATGTTCCCACAGGGTGGGCAATCAGCCCCAGCATTTT.

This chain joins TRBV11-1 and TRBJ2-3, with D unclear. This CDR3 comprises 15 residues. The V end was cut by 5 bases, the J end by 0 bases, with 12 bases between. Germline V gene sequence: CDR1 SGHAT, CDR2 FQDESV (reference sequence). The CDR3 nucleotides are TGTGCCAGCAGCCCCCGAGCAACTAGCACAGATACGCAGTATTTT. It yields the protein CASSPRATSTDTQYF.

CDR3 coding DNA: TGTGCCAGCAGCCAAATTCATCGCAGGGAAGCTTTCTTT. It codes for CASSQIHRREAFF. V usage is TRBV14 and J usage is TRBJ1-1; D is undetermined. CDR1 is SGHDN, CDR2 FVKESK, per germline. This CDR3 spans 13 amino acids. Trimming cost V 2 bases and J 8 bases, with 12 bases left between them. The full variable domain, in which reference TRBV14 and TRBJ1-1 provide the parts outside the CDR3, is EAGVTQFPSHSVIEKGQTVTLRCDPISGHDNLYWYRRVMGKEIKFLLHFVKESKQDESGMPNNRFLAERTGGTYSTLKVQPAELEDSGVYFCASSQIHRREAFFGQGTRLTVV.

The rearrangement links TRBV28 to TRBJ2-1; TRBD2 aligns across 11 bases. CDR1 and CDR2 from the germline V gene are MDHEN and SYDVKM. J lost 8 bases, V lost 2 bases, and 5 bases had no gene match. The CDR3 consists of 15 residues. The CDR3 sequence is CASSLISGRADEQFF. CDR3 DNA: TGTGCCAGCAGTTTAATTAGCGGGAGGGCCGATGAGCAGTTCTTC.

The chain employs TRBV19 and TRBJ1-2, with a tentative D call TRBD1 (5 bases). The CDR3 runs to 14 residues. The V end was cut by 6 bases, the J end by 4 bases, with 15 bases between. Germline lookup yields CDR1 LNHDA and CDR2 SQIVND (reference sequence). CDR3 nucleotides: TGTGCCAGTAGATTTTCGGACAACTCCTATGGCTACACCTTC. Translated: CASRFSDNSYGYTF.

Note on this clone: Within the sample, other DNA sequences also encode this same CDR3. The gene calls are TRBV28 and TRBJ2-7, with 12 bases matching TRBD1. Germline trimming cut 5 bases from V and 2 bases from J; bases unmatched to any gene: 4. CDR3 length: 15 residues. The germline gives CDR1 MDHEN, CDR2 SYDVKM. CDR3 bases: TGTGCCAGCAGTCCCGGGACAGGGGGCACCTACGAGCAGTACGTC. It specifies CASSPGTGGTYEQYV.

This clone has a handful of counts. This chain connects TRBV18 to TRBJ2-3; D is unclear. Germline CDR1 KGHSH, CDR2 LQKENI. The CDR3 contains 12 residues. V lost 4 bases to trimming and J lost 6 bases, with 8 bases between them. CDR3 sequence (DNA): TGTGCCAGCTCACTTATTTTGGATACGCAGTATTTT. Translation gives CASSLILDTQYF.

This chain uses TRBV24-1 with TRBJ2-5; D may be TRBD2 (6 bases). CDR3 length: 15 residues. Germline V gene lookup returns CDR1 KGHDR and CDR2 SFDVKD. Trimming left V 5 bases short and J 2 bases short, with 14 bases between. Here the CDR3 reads CATSGVSGNQETQYF. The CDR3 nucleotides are TGTGCCACCAGTGGGGTTAGCGGCAATCAAGAGACCCAGTACTTC.

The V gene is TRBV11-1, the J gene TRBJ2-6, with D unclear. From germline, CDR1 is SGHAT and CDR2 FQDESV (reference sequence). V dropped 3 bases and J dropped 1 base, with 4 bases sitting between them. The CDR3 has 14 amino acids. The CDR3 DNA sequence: TGTGCCAGCAGCTTCCCTTCTGGGGCCAACGTCCTGACTTTC. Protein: CASSFPSGANVLTF.

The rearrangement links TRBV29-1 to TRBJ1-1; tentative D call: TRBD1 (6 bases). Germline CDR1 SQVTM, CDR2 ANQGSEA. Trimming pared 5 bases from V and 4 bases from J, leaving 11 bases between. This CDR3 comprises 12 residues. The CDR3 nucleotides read TGCAGCGTTTTGACAGGAGGCACTGAAGCTTTCTTT. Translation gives CSVLTGGTEAFF.

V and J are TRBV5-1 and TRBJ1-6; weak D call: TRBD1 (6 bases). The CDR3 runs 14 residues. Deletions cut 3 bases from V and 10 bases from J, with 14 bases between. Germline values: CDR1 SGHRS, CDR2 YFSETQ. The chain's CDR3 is CASSSDSSYSPLHF. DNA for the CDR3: TGCGCCAGCAGCTCGGACAGCTCGTACTCACCCCTCCACTTT.

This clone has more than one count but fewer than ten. This CDR3 reads CASSEPPGRGNAGELFF. CDR3 coding DNA: TGCGCCAGCAGTGAGCCGCCGGGCAGGGGAAACGCCGGGGAGCTGTTTTTT. The genes are TRBV10-2 and TRBJ2-2; D possibly corresponds to TRBD1 (6 bases). The CDR3 spans 17 residues. Trimming pared 2 bases from V and 6 bases from J, leaving 19 bases between. CDR1 and CDR2 (germline): WSHSY, SAAADI.

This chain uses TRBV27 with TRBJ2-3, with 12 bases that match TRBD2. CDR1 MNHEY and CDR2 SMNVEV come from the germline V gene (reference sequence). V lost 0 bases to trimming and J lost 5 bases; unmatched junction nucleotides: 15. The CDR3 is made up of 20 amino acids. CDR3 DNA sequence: TGTGCCAGCAGTTTATCTTTTTGGACTAGCGGGGAAGTCCTGGTAGATACGCAGTATTTT. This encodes CASSLSFWTSGEVLVDTQYF.